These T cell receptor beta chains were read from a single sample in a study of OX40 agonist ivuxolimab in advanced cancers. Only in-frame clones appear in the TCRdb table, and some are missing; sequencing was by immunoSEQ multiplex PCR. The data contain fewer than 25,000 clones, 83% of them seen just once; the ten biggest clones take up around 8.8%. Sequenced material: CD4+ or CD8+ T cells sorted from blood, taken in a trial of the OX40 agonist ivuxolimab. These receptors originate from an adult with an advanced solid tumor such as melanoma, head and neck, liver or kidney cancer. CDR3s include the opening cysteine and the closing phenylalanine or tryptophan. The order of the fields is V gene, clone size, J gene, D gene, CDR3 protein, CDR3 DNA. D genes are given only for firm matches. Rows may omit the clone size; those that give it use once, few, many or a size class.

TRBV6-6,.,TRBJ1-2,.,CASTESGTNYGYTF,TGTGCCAGCACCGAGTCCGGGACTAACTATGGCTACACCTTC
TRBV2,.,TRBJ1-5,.,CASSSGDWNSNQPQHF,TGTGCCAGCAGCTCCGGGGACTGGAATAGCAATCAGCCCCAGCATTTT
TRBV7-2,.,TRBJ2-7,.,CASSSGLSYEQYF,TGTGCCAGCAGCTCGGGCCTCTCCTACGAGCAGTACTTC
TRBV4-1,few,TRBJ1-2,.,CASSQDLAGSYDGYTF,TGCGCCAGCAGCCAAGATTTGGCAGGGAGCTATGATGGCTACACCTTC
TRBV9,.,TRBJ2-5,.,CASSPLGVETQYF,TGTGCCAGCAGCCCATTAGGGGTGGAGACCCAGTACTTC
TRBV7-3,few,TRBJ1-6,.,CASSPKGRTYNSPLHF,TGTGCCAGCAGCCCGAAGGGCAGGACGTATAATTCACCCCTCCACTTT
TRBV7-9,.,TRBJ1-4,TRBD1,CASRKQGTNEKLFF,TGTGCCAGCAGAAAACAGGGGACTAATGAAAAACTGTTTTTT
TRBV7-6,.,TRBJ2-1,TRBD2,CASSLVASGVNEQFF,TGTGCCAGCAGCTTAGTGGCTAGCGGGGTTAATGAGCAGTTCTTC
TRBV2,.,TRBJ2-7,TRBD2,CASRTSGGAPYEQYF,TGTGCCAGCAGAACTAGCGGGGGGGCACCTTACGAGCAGTACTTC
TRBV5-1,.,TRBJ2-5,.,CASSLGGAPQETQYF,TGCGCCAGCAGCCTAGGGGGGGCTCCCCAAGAGACCCAGTACTTC
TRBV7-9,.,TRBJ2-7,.,CASSLQSYEQYF,TGTGCCAGCAGCTTACAAAGTTACGAGCAGTACTTC
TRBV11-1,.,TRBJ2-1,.,CASSKGSVNEQFF,TGTGCCAGCAGCAAGGGGTCGGTCAATGAGCAGTTCTTC
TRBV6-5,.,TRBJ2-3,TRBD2,CASSYSGGGPSDTQYF,TGTGCCAGCAGTTACTCTGGCGGGGGGCCGTCAGATACGCAGTATTTT
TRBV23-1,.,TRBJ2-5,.,CASSQSTTGHQETQYF,TGCGCCAGCAGTCAATCCACCACAGGGCACCAAGAGACCCAGTACTTC
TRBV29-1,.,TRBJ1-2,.,CSVAIMNHGYTF,TGCAGCGTTGCGATTATGAACCATGGCTACACCTTC
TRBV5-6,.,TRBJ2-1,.,CASSLELRAGIDNEQFF,TGTGCCAGCAGCTTGGAGTTAAGGGCTGGGATCGACAATGAGCAGTTCTTC
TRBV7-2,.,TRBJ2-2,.,CASSLWLQGFRDTGELFF,TGTGCCAGCAGCTTATGGCTACAGGGCTTCAGGGACACCGGGGAGCTGTTTTTT
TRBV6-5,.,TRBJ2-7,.,CASSYARDNYEQYF,TGTGCCAGCAGTTACGCCCGGGACAACTACGAGCAGTACTTC
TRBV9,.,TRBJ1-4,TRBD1,CASSVAGGREKLFF,TGTGCCAGCAGCGTAGCAGGGGGCCGGGAAAAACTGTTTTTT
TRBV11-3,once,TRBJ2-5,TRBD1,CASSLAIEGTGEQETQYF,TGTGCCAGCAGCTTAGCGATTGAGGGGACAGGAGAACAAGAGACCCAGTACTTC
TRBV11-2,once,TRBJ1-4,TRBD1,CASSKDGTGGEKLFF,TGTGCCAGCAGCAAAGATGGGACAGGGGGTGAAAAACTGTTTTTT
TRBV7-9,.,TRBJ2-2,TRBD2,CASSSRLAGANTGELFF,TGTGCCAGCAGCTCCCGACTAGCGGGGGCCAACACCGGGGAGCTGTTTTTT
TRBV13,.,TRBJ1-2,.,CASSLPMRPLNYGYTF,TGTGCCAGCAGCTTACCTATGAGACCCCTTAACTATGGCTACACCTTC
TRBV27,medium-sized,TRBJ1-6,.,CASKYSSYNSPLHF,TGTGCCAGCAAGTACAGCTCCTATAATTCACCCCTCCACTTT
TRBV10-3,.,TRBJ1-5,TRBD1,CAISLGQGASSNQPQHF,TGTGCCATCAGTTTAGGACAGGGGGCTTCGAGCAATCAGCCCCAGCATTTT
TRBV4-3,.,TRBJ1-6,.,CASSQDHMGRSPLHF,TGCGCCAGCAGCCAAGATCACATGGGTCGGTCACCCCTCCACTTT
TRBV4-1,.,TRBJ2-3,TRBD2,CASSQGASSGGRADTQYF,TGCGCCAGCAGCCAAGGTGCCTCTAGCGGGGGAAGGGCAGATACGCAGTATTTT
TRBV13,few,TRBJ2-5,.,CASSSSTQETQYF,TGTGCCAGCAGCTCCAGTACACAAGAGACCCAGTACTTC
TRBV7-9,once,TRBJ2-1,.,CASSFRGSEQFF,TGTGCCAGCAGCTTCAGGGGCAGTGAGCAGTTCTTC
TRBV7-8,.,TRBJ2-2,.,CASRLFRPTGQNTGELFF,TGTGCCAGCAGGTTATTCCGTCCCACTGGACAGAACACCGGGGAGCTGTTTTTT
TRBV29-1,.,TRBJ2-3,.,CSVEVRGQRSTDTQYF,TGCAGCGTTGAAGTGCGTGGTCAGCGAAGCACAGATACGCAGTATTTT
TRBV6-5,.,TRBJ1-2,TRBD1,CASSYTGEHYGYTF,TGTGCCAGCAGCTACACAGGGGAACATTATGGCTACACCTTC
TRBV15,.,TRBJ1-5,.,CATSRDSNTASGNQPQHF,TGTGCCACCAGCAGAGATAGTAATACAGCCTCGGGCAATCAGCCCCAGCATTTT
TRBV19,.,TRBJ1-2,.,CASSNFMDYGYTF,TGTGCCAGTAGTAATTTTATGGACTATGGCTACACCTTC
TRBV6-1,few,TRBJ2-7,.,CASSYGRKPYEQYF,TGTGCCAGCAGTTATGGGCGGAAACCGTACGAGCAGTACTTC
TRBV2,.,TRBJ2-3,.,CASRVVTQITQYF,TGTGCCAGCAGAGTCGTAACACAGATTACGCAGTATTTT
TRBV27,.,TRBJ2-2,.,CASSWGTVASGELFF,TGTGCCAGCAGTTGGGGGACGGTAGCTTCCGGGGAGCTGTTTTTT
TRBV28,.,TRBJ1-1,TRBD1,CASSLDRGNTEAFF,TGTGCCAGCAGCCTGGACAGGGGGAACACTGAAGCTTTCTTT
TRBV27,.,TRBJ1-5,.,CASKETGTLQPQHF,TGTGCCAGCAAGGAGACAGGAACTCTGCAGCCCCAGCATTTT
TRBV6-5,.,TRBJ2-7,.,CASSYSVTYEQYF,TGTGCCAGCAGTTACTCGGTGACCTACGAGCAGTACTTC
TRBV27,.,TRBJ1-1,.,CASSSRRYTEAFF,TGTGCCAGCAGTTCCCGACGGTACACTGAAGCTTTCTTT
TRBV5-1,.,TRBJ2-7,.,CASSRYSYEQYF,TGCGCCAGCAGTCGGTACTCCTACGAGCAGTACTTC
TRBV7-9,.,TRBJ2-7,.,CASSLAGAGYEQYF,TGTGCCAGCAGCCTAGCAGGGGCTGGTTACGAGCAGTACTTC
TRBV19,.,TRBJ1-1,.,CASSIDREGPMNTEAFF,TGTGCCAGTAGTATAGACAGGGAGGGACCCATGAACACTGAAGCTTTCTTT
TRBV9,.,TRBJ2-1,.,CASSVDGYNEQFF,TGTGCCAGCAGCGTAGATGGATACAATGAGCAGTTCTTC
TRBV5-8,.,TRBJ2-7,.,CASRGHDVEQYF,TGTGCCAGCAGGGGACACGACGTAGAGCAGTACTTC
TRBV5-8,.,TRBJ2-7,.,CASSLTALSSYEQYF,TGTGCCAGCAGCTTGACAGCGTTGAGCTCCTACGAGCAGTACTTC
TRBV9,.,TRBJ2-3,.,CASSAFQDLTDTQYF,TGTGCCAGCAGCGCCTTCCAGGATCTCACAGATACGCAGTATTTT
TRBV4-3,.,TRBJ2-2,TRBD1,CASSQDHTGGTGELFF,TGCGCCAGCAGCCAAGATCACACAGGGGGCACCGGGGAGCTGTTTTTT
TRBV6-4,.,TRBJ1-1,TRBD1,CAKEDRGANTEAFF,TGTGCCAAAGAGGACAGGGGGGCGAACACTGAAGCTTTCTTT
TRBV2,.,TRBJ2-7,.,CASSLDITYEQYF,TGTGCCAGCAGCCTGGACATAACCTACGAGCAGTACTTC
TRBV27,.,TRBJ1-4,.,CASRPRALEKLFF,TGTGCCAGCAGGCCCCGGGCGCTCGAAAAACTGTTTTTT
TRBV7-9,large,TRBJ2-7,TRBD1,CASSLGQGKDWTYEQYF,TGTGCCAGCAGCCTGGGACAGGGAAAAGACTGGACCTACGAGCAGTACTTC
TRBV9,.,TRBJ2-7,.,CASSIGGDITYEQYF,TGTGCCAGCAGCATAGGGGGGGACATAACCTACGAGCAGTACTTC
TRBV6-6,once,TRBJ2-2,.,CASSWTGANTGELFF,TGTGCCAGCAGTTGGACCGGGGCGAACACCGGGGAGCTGTTTTTT